Listed here are 31 T cell receptor beta chains from one sample, sequenced in a study of T cell changes during pregnancy in multiple sclerosis. The table came from immunoSEQ multiplex PCR; TCRdb's copy has only in-frame clones and leaves some out. Of approximately 52,000 clones detected, 88% appear once; the ten largest clones hold around 1.2%. The material sequenced was CD4+ T cells from peripheral blood mononuclear cells, taken in the second trimester of pregnancy. These receptors all come from a female donor with multiple sclerosis, enrolled in a pregnancy study.

The chain recombines TRBV2 with TRBJ1-4, with TRBD1 matching 9 bases. V trimming: 7 bases; J trimming: 3 bases; junction bases outside the gene matches: 12. Germline V gene sequence: CDR1 SNHLY, CDR2 FYNNEI. This CDR3 is 17 amino acids long. The CDR3: CASTPWTGARANEKLFF. The CDR3 bases are TGTGCCAGCACCCCCTGGACAGGGGCGAGGGCTAATGAAAAACTGTTTTTT.

V usage is TRBV10-3 and J usage is TRBJ2-7, with 15 bases lining up with TRBD2. In germline, CDR1 is ENHRY, CDR2 SYGVKD. CDR3 size: 18 residues. V trimming: 10 bases; J trimming: 1 base; junction bases outside the gene matches: 14. This chain's CDR3 is CATYSTGLAGGLSYEQYF. CDR3 nucleotides: TGTGCCACCTACTCAACAGGACTAGCGGGAGGGTTGTCCTACGAGCAGTACTTC.

CDR3 in amino acids: CASSPNIQETQYF. Here the CDR3 DNA reads TGTGCCAGCAGCCCTAATATTCAAGAGACCCAGTACTTC. The rearrangement uses TRBV7-9 and TRBJ2-5; D not certain. The CDR3 runs 13 residues. V dropped 5 bases and J dropped 2 bases, with 9 bases sitting between them. Per germline, CDR1 SEHNR and CDR2 FQNEAQ (reference sequence). Drawing the rest from reference TRBV7-9 and TRBJ2-5, the complete variable domain is DTGVSQNPRHKITKRGQNVTFRCDPISEHNRLYWYRQTLGQGPEFLTYFQNEAQLEKSRLLSDRFSAERPKGSFSTLEIQRTEQGDSAMYLCASSPNIQETQYFGPGTRLLVL.

J is TRBJ1-5 and V is TRBV19; the match to TRBD1 covers 9 bases. The CDR3 has 15 residues. Germline CDR1 is LNHDA and CDR2 is SQIVND (reference sequence). The V segment lost 1 base and the J segment 7 bases; nucleotides outside the gene matches: 5. CDR3 in amino acids: CASSIGDRVGQPQHF. The DNA for the CDR3 is TGTGCCAGTAGTATAGGGGACAGGGTTGGACAGCCCCAGCATTTT.

This clone was detected only once. The rearrangement links TRBV5-4 to TRBJ1-2; the D is unclear. Germline V CDR1 and CDR2: SGHNT, YYREEE (reference sequence). This CDR3 comprises 13 residues. Trimming pared 4 bases from V and 2 bases from J, leaving 9 bases between. This CDR3 reads CASSRSSNYGYTF. In DNA, the CDR3 is TGTGCCAGCAGCCGTTCAAGCAACTATGGCTACACCTTC.

CDR3 DNA: TGTGCCAGCAGCAAGGACAGCCTCCAAGAGACCCAGTACTTC. Translated: CASSKDSLQETQYF. This rearrangement joins TRBV7-2 to TRBJ2-5, with D maybe TRBD1 (6 bases). Germline V gene data show CDR1 as SGHTA and CDR2 as FQGNSA. The CDR3 has 14 amino acids. V was clipped by 5 bases and J by 1 base, with 11 bases between them.

The rearrangement joins TRBV14 to TRBJ2-5; a weak D match, TRBD2 (7 bases). The germline V gene has CDR1 SGHDN and CDR2 FVKESK. CDR3 length: 18 residues. V lost 0 bases and J lost 5, with 22 bases in between. CDR3 protein: CASSQDLFSWGGVETQYF. CDR3 DNA: TGTGCCAGCAGCCAAGATCTTTTTTCGTGGGGGGGCGTCGAGACCCAGTACTTC.

J is TRBJ2-7 and V is TRBV6-5, with a tentative D call TRBD1 (6 bases). The CDR3 covers 14 residues. Trimming cost V 6 bases and J 4 bases, with 16 bases left between them. Germline CDR1 MNHEY, CDR2 SVGAGI. This CDR3 is CASSIDRRRYEQYF. The CDR3 region has the DNA TGTGCCAGCAGCATAGACAGGAGAAGATACGAGCAGTACTTC.

This chain connects TRBV5-1 to TRBJ2-7; TRBD1 aligns across 7 bases. Looked up from germline, CDR1 is SGHRS and CDR2 is YFSETQ. The CDR3 loop spans 14 amino acids. The V gene end was trimmed by 2 bases and the J gene end by 2 bases; junction bases not matched to a gene: 4. CDR3 amino acids: CASSFGDSPYEQYF. Written as DNA, the CDR3 is TGCGCCAGCAGCTTCGGGGACAGCCCCTACGAGCAGTACTTC. Looking up the rest from reference TRBV5-1 and TRBJ2-7 gives the full variable domain: KAGVTQTPRYLIKTRGQQVTLSCSPISGHRSVSWYQQTPGQGLQFLFEYFSETQRNKGNFPGRFSGRQFSNSRSEMNVSTLELGDSALYLCASSFGDSPYEQYFGPGTRLTVT.

The rearrangement links TRBV2 to TRBJ1-1, with 7 bases fitting TRBD1. This CDR3 is built from 15 residues. Unmatched junction bases numbered 3, after V lost 2 bases and J lost 0 bases. Germline V gene sequence: CDR1 SNHLY, CDR2 FYNNEI. The chain's CDR3 is CASSETGQLNTEAFF. CDR3 bases: TGTGCCAGCAGTGAAACGGGACAGCTGAACACTGAAGCTTTCTTT.

To note about this clone: At one of its ends the junction is not consistent with the germline gene, which may arise from a read error. The J gene is TRBJ2-7, the V gene TRBV7-7; a weak D match, TRBD1 (5 bases). Germline assignment: CDR1 SSHAT and CDR2 FNYEAQ (reference sequence). The CDR3 covers 16 residues. This CDR3 reads CASSPLDWGQSYEQYF. DNA for the CDR3: TGTGCTAGCAGCCCACTTGATTGGGGCCAATCCTACGAGCAGTACTTC.

The gene calls are TRBV5-4 and TRBJ2-6; possibly TRBD2 for D (5 bases). Germline V gene sequence: CDR1 SGHNT, CDR2 YYREEE (reference sequence). The length of the CDR3 is 16 residues. V was trimmed by 0 bases and J by 2 bases, leaving 9 bases between them. The CDR3 DNA reads TGTGCCAGCAGCTTGGATCGGGGAGCTGGGGCCAACGTCCTGACTTTC. Translated, it gives CASSLDRGAGANVLTF.

The chain uses TRBV5-6 and TRBJ1-5, with D perhaps matching TRBD1 (6 bases). CDR1 SGHDT and CDR2 YYEEEE come from the germline V gene. The CDR3 totals 15 residues. The V and J ends lost 4 bases and 4 bases respectively, with 15 bases between them. CDR3 residues: CASSPRWGPNQPQHF. Written as DNA, the CDR3 is TGTGCCAGCAGCCCCCGGTGGGGGCCGAATCAGCCCCAGCATTTT.

The CDR3 region is CASSRPGANEKLFF. The CDR3, as DNA: TGTGCCAGCAGCCGACCGGGGGCTAATGAAAAACTGTTTTTT. V and J are TRBV28 and TRBJ1-4; weak D call: TRBD1 (5 bases). This CDR3 has 14 amino acids. The V gene lost 6 bases and the J gene lost 3 bases, with 11 bases spanning the gap. Germline loops: CDR1 MDHEN, CDR2 SYDVKM.

This sequence joins TRBV7-2 and TRBJ2-5, with 8 bases fitting TRBD1. Trimming took 7 bases from V and 5 from J; bases not matched to a gene: 9. The CDR3 runs 14 residues. Germline CDR1 is SGHTA and CDR2 is FQGNSA. CDR3 sequence: CASNHRGEGETQYF. The CDR3 region has the DNA TGTGCCAGCAACCACAGGGGGGAAGGGGAGACCCAGTACTTC. The full variable domain, rest sourced from reference TRBV7-2 and TRBJ2-5, is GAGVSQSPSNKVTEKGKDVELRCDPISGHTALYWYRQSLGQGLEFLIYFQGNSAPDKSGLPSDRFSAERTGGSVSTLTIQRTQQEDSAVYLCASNHRGEGETQYFGPGTRLLVL.

The V call is TRBV6-1, the J call TRBJ2-4, with TRBD2 matching over 12 bases. The trim removed 2 bases at V and 1 base at J, leaving 12 bases unmatched. This CDR3 region has 20 residues. Looked up from germline, CDR1 is MNHNS and CDR2 is SASEGT. The CDR3 protein is CASSEPSGRAGLLAKNIQYF. Written as DNA, the CDR3 is TGTGCCAGCAGTGAACCTAGCGGGAGGGCCGGTCTACTCGCCAAAAACATTCAGTACTTC.

The chain recombines TRBV20-1 with TRBJ2-3; D gene uncertain. Per germline, CDR1 DFQATT and CDR2 SNEGSKA (reference sequence). The CDR3 totals 11 residues. The V gene lost 5 bases and the J gene lost 1 base, with 4 bases spanning the gap. CDR3 sequence reads: CSAEGTDTQYF. CDR3 nucleotides: TGCAGTGCTGAGGGCACAGATACGCAGTATTTT.

The chain combines TRBV1 with TRBJ2-5; the table's D call, TRBD2, was not checked against the DNA. TRBV1 is a pseudogene locus. CDR3 length: 13 residues. The CDR3 coding sequence is TGCACCAGCAGCCGAGGCGGTGAAGAGACCCAGTACTTC. Amino acids: CTSSRGGEETQYF.

The chain employs TRBV2 and TRBJ2-5; the match to TRBD1 covers 9 bases. V lost 6 bases to trimming and J lost 8 bases; unmatched junction nucleotides: 4. The germline CDR1 and CDR2 sequences are SNHLY and FYNNEI. The CDR3 is 12 amino acids. CDR3 nucleotides: TGTGCCAGCAGGAGACAGGGGGACACCCAGTACTTC. As protein: CASRRQGDTQYF.

The rearrangement uses TRBV28 and TRBJ2-1; 10 nucleotides line up with TRBD2. V shed 3 bases and J 9 bases; nucleotides not matched to a gene: 14. CDR3 length equals 17 residues. The V gene's germline CDR1 is MDHEN and CDR2 SYDVKM. The CDR3 nucleotides read TGTGCCAGCAGTTTTAAGCCCGGGCTAGCGGGAGCTGGTGAGCAGTTCTTC. As protein: CASSFKPGLAGAGEQFF. Filled out from reference TRBV28 and TRBJ2-1, the complete variable domain reads DVKVTQSSRYLVKRTGEKVFLECVQDMDHENMFWYRQDPGLGLRLIYFSYDVKMKEKGDIPEGYSVSREKKERFSLILESASTNQTSMYLCASSFKPGLAGAGEQFFGPGTRLTVL.

The rearrangement uses TRBV6-1 and TRBJ2-1, with 7 bases lining up with TRBD1. CDR3 length: 16 residues. J lost 5 bases, V lost 3 bases, and 10 bases had no gene match. Germline values: CDR1 MNHNS, CDR2 SASEGT. The CDR3 nucleotides are TGTGCCAGCAGTGACCCGGGACAGAGAGGGAACAATGAGCAGTTCTTC. It yields the protein CASSDPGQRGNNEQFF.

The V call is TRBV7-4, the J call TRBJ1-3; D uncertain. The germline CDR1 and CDR2 sequences are SGHVT and SQSDAQ. Trimming pared 6 bases from V and 1 base from J, leaving 10 bases between. This CDR3 has 14 residues. CDR3 coding DNA: TGTGCCAGCAGTAGGAAGACTTCTGGAAACACCATATATTTT. It specifies CASSRKTSGNTIYF. Full variable domain (remainder filled in from reference TRBV7-4 and TRBJ1-3): GAGVSQSPRYKVAKRGRDVALRCDSISGHVTLYWYRQTLGQGSEVLTYSQSDAQRDKSGRPSGRFSAERPERSVSTLKIQRTEQGDSAVYLCASSRKTSGNTIYFGEGSWLTVV.

This chain joins TRBV9 and TRBJ1-1, with D unresolved. Germline V gives CDR1 SGDLS, CDR2 YYNGEE. V lost 0 bases and J lost 1, with 7 bases in between. The CDR3 sequence is 14 residues long. CDR3 sequence reads: CASSVDFGNTEAFF. The CDR3 DNA reads as TGTGCCAGCAGCGTAGATTTCGGGAACACTGAAGCTTTCTTT.

The rearrangement links TRBV9 to TRBJ2-3, with D possibly being TRBD2 (6 bases). Deletions cut 0 bases from V and 2 bases from J, with 10 bases between. Germline V gene lookup returns CDR1 SGDLS and CDR2 YYNGEE. The CDR3 length is 15 residues. The CDR3 reads CASSVGGGFTDTQYF. The DNA of the CDR3 is TGTGCCAGCAGCGTAGGTGGAGGGTTCACAGATACGCAGTATTTT.

The V call is TRBV2, the J call TRBJ1-2; no reliable D call. V was cut by 4 bases and J by 14 bases, with 14 bases left in between. CDR1 and CDR2 from the germline V gene are SNHLY and FYNNEI. The CDR3 extends over 11 amino acids. The CDR3: CASSGGVNLTF. The CDR3 nucleotides are TGTGCCAGCAGTGGTGGTGTCAACCTAACCTTC.

The J gene is TRBJ2-6, the V gene TRBV19, with D possibly TRBD2 on 6 matching bases. Trimming took off 7 bases at V and 0 bases at J, with 13 bases between the two ends. Germline values: CDR1 LNHDA, CDR2 SQIVND (reference sequence). CDR3 length: 16 amino acids. CDR3 nucleotides: TGTGCCAGTATAAGAGGGCGGGACTCTGGGGCCAACGTCCTGACTTTC. Encoded protein: CASIRGRDSGANVLTF.

The genes are TRBV2 and TRBJ2-3; 8 nucleotides agree with TRBD2. Germline V gene data show CDR1 as SNHLY and CDR2 as FYNNEI. Germline trimming cut 6 bases from V and 1 base from J; bases unmatched to any gene: 6. The CDR3 totals 15 residues. CDR3 region: CASSAHSGGTDTQYF. CDR3 nucleotides: TGTGCCAGCAGCGCTCATAGCGGGGGCACAGATACGCAGTATTTT. The full variable domain, with the rest looked up from reference TRBV2 and TRBJ2-3, is EPEVTQTPSHQVTQMGQEVILRCVPISNHLYFYWYRQILGQKVEFLVSFYNNEISEKSEIFDDQFSVERPDGSNFTLKIRSTKLEDSAMYFCASSAHSGGTDTQYFGPGTRLTVL.

This chain connects TRBV4-1 to TRBJ2-1; TRBD1 is a possible D gene (5 bases). The germline V gene encodes CDR1 MGHRA and CDR2 YSYEKL. The CDR3 spans 11 residues. Trimming removed 2 bases from V and 10 bases from J, with 6 bases in between. In DNA form, the CDR3 reads TGCGCCAGCAGCCAATCAGGGGAGCAGTTCTTC. Translation gives CASSQSGEQFF.

The chain carries TRBV7-9 and TRBJ2-5; D gene unclear. V was cut by 4 bases and J by 2 bases, with 8 bases left in between. The CDR3 covers 13 residues. Germline V gene lookup returns CDR1 SEHNR and CDR2 FQNEAQ (reference sequence). CDR3 residues: CASSWYAQETQYF. Here the CDR3 DNA reads TGTGCCAGCAGCTGGTACGCGCAAGAGACCCAGTACTTC.

The chain couples TRBV4-1 to TRBJ2-1, with 9 bases aligning to TRBD1. Trimming took 0 bases from V and 6 from J; bases not matched to a gene: 15. The germline V gene encodes CDR1 MGHRA and CDR2 YSYEKL. The CDR3 is made up of 19 amino acids. CDR3 in amino acids: CASSQDHNAGQGQRNEQFF. Written as DNA, the CDR3 is TGCGCCAGCAGCCAAGACCACAACGCAGGACAGGGGCAACGCAATGAGCAGTTCTTC.

The gene calls are TRBV6-6 and TRBJ1-5; D remains unclear. This CDR3 contains 12 residues. The V end was cut by 5 bases, the J end by 9 bases, with 11 bases between. Germline assignment: CDR1 MNHNY and CDR2 SVGAGI (reference sequence). The CDR3 nucleotides are TGTGCCAGCAGTACAGCCCCCCCGCCCCAGCATTTT. Encoded protein: CASSTAPPPQHF.